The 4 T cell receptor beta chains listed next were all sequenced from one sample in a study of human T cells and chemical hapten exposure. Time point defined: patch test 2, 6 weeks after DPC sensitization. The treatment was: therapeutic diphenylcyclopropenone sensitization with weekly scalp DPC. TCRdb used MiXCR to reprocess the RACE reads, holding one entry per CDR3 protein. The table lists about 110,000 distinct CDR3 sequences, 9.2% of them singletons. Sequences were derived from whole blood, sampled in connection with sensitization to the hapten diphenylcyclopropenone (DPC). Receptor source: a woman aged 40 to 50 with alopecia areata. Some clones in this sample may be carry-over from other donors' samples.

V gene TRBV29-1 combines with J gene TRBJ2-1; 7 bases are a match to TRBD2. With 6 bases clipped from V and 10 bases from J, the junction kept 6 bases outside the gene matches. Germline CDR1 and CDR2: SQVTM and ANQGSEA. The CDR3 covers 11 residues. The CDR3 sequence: CSVKGLGEQFF. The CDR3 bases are TGCAGCGTCAAAGGACTAGGCGAGCAGTTCTTC.

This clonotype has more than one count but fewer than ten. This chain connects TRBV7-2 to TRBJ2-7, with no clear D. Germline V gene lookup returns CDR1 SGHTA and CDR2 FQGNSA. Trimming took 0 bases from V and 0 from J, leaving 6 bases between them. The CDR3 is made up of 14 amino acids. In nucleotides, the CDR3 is TGTGCCAGCAGCTTAGCCCAGAGCTCCTACGAGCAGTACTTC. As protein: CASSLAQSSYEQYF.

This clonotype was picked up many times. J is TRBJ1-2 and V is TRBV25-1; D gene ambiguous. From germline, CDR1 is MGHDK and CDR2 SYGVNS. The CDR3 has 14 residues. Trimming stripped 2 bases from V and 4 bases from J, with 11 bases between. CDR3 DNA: TGTGCCAGCAGTGAAACATCACGGACCTATGGCTACACCTTC. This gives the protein CASSETSRTYGYTF.

Here the CDR3 DNA reads TGTGCCAGCAGTGATTCGGGACAGAAGAATCAGCCCCAGCATTTT. It is translated as CASSDSGQKNQPQHF. The J gene is TRBJ1-5, the V gene TRBV2; 7 bases align to TRBD1. Germline assignment: CDR1 SNHLY and CDR2 FYNNEI. The CDR3 is 15 amino acids. The V and J ends lost 3 bases and 4 bases, in that order; junction bases with no gene match: 6.